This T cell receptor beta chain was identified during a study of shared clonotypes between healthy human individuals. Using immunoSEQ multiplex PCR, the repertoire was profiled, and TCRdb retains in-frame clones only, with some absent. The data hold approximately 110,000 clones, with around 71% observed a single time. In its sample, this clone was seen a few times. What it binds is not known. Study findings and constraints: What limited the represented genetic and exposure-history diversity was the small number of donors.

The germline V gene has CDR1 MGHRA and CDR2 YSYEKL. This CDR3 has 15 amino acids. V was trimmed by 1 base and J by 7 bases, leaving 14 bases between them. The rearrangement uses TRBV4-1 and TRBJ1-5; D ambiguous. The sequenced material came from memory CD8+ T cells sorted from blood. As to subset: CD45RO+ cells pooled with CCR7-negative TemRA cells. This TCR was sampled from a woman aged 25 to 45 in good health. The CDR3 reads CASSQGVGGRQPQHF. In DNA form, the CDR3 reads TGCGCCAGCAGCCAAGGGGTGGGCGGTCGGCAGCCCCAGCATTTT.